This TCR beta chain emerged from a study of T cell responses to AZD1222 COVID-19 vaccine. Study in general: Second-dose groups at about 4 or about 12 weeks were pooled. The study's findings and limits: Every sample of the repertoires postdated the peak T cell response. Clonal diversity may have been underestimated, and the donors were mostly white British, with more females than males. Close to half of all spike-specific TCRs reportedly target regions of the variants that are unmutated.

Turning to this clone: Antigen: not known.

Germline lookup yields CDR1 SGHRS and CDR2 YFSETQ. This CDR3 comprises 14 residues. V was clipped by 2 bases and J by 7 bases, with 12 bases between them. The method was immunoSEQ multiplex PCR; TCRdb's version includes in-frame clones alone and lacks a portion of them. The sample consists of about 120,000 clones, about 89% of them appearing once. This TCR was sampled from an adult in good health. Sequenced here: peripheral blood, sampled on day 0 of AZD1222 vaccination. The chain is built from TRBV5-1 and TRBJ2-2; maybe TRBD1 (5 bases). The CDR3, as DNA: TGCGCCAGCAGCTTTACCCAGGGTCACGGGGAGCTGTTTTTT. Translation: CASSFTQGHGELFF. Full variable domain (remainder filled in from reference TRBV5-1 and TRBJ2-2): KAGVTQTPRYLIKTRGQQVTLSCSPISGHRSVSWYQQTPGQGLQFLFEYFSETQRNKGNFPGRFSGRQFSNSRSEMNVSTLELGDSALYLCASSFTQGHGELFFGEGSRLTVL.